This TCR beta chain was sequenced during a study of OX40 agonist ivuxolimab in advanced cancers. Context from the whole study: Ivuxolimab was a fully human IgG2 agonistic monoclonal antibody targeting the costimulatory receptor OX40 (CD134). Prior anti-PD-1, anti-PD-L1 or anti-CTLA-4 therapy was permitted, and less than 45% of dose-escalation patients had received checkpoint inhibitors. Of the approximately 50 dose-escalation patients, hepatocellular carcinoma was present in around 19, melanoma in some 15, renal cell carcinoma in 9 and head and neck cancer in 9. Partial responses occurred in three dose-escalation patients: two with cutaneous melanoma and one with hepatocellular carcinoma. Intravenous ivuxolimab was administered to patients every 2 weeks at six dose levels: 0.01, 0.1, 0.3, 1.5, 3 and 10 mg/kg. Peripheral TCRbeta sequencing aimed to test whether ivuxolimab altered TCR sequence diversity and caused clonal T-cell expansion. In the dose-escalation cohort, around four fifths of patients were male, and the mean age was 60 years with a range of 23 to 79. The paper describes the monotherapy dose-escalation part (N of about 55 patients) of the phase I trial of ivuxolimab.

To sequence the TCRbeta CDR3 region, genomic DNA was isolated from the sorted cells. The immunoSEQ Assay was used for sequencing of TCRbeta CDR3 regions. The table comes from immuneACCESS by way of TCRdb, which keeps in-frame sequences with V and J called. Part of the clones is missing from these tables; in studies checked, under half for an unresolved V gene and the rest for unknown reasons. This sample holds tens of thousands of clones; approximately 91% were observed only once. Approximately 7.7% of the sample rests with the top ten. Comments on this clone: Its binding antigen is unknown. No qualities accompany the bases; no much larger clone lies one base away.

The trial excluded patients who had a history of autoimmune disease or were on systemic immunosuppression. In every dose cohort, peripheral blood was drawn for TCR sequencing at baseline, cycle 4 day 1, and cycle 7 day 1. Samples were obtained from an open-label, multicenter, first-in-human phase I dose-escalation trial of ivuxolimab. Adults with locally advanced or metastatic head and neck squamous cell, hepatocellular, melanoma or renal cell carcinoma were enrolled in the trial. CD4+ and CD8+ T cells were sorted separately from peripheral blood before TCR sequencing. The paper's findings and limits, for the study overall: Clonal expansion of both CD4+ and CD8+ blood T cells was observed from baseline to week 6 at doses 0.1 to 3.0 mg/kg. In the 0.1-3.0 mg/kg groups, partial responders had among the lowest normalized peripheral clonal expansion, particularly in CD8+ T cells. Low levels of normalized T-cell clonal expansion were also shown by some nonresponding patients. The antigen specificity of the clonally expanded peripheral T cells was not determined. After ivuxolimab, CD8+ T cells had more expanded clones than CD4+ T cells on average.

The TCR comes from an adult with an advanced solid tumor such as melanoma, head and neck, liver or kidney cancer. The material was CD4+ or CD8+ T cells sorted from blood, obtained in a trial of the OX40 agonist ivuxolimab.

The CDR3 sequence is CSVTDRGFIHTEAFF. DNA sequence: TGCAGCGTCACGGACAGGGGCTTTATTCACACTGAAGCTTTCTTT. Recombination linked TRBV29-1 to TRBJ1-1; the central 9 bases match TRBD1. Trimming takes 6 bases off V and 3 bases off J; junction bases not matched to a gene: 11. Counted from cysteine to phenylalanine, this CDR3 has 15 amino acids. Just CDR3 DNA is preserved here, 45 bases in frame from base 1. From a lookup of the germline V gene, CDR1 and CDR2 are SQVTM and ANQGSEA.